This T cell receptor (beta chain) was obtained from a study of graft-versus-host responses after intestinal transplantation (dated by TCRdb to 2020 to 2022). General notes on the study: Recipients received multivisceral, liver-intestinal, or isolated intestinal transplants. All recipients received anti-thymocyte globulin induction followed by maintenance tacrolimus and steroids for roughly 3 years. Graft-versus-host and host-versus-graft alloreactive T cell clones were tracked in the graft, circulation and bone marrow after intestinal transplantation using bulk TCR-beta CDR3 sequencing. Alloreactive clones were identified by sequencing pre-transplant mixed lymphocyte reaction products and comparing these products with unstimulated pre-transplant donor and recipient T cells. The cohort enrolled fewer than 25 intestinal transplant recipients including one retransplant, and 3 patients lacking pretransplant specimens were excluded. Donor T cell macrochimerism was defined as a peak of at least 4% donor T cells among recipient peripheral blood mononuclear cells. Rather than going through the commercial service, samples from a few later patients were sequenced in-house on an Illumina MiSeq and processed with MiXCR. Results and caveats for the whole study, not just this receptor: The relatively low number and heterogeneity of intestinal transplant patients limited the conclusions. Peak levels of circulating GvH clones were associated with declines in HvG clones early after transplant. GvH clones turned up in recipient bone marrow, with some appearing earlier in ileal mucosa or blood, a pattern consistent with an intestinal mucosal origin. In patients with donor T cell macrochimerism, the allografts had high GvH to HvG T cell clonal ratios.

Regarding this clone: It lacks a known antigen. No much larger clone exists at a distance of one base, and base qualities are not known.

The CDR3 holds 12 amino acids from the cysteine to the phenylalanine. This entry keeps only the CDR3 DNA: 36 bases, framed from base 1. The V end loses 4 bases and the J end loses 4 bases, and a stretch of 7 bases separates them. The germline V gene (reference sequence) supplies CDR1 LNHDA and CDR2 SQIVND. Libraries were constructed by the immunoSEQ multiplex PCR assay. For most patients, genomic DNA was isolated using the Qiagen DNeasy Blood and Tissue Kit and was shipped frozen to Adaptive Biotechnologies for TCR sequencing. For most patients, high-throughput TCR-beta CDR3 sequencing of genomic DNA was performed by Adaptive Biotechnologies. The paper's processing steps were these. TCR sequencing data for around 19 patients were retrieved from Adaptive's ImmunoSEQ software; three other patients were processed with MiXCR and VDJtools. CD4 versus CD8 sorting errors were corrected by removing sequences found in both subsets at a frequency ratio below 5:1. CDR3 nucleotide sequences shared between donor and recipient were removed because their origin could not be assigned. To be classed as alloreactive, a clone needed at least 2-fold expansion over unstimulated cells and a minimum CFSE-low frequency of 0.002% (template counts) or 0.001% (read counts). A clone was considered mappable if detected in the sequenced pre-transplant spleen, lymph node, or MLR CFSE-low populations of the donor or recipient. Cumulative frequency of alloreactive clones was calculated as a percentage of all sequences weighted by copy number. TCRdb re-hosts the immuneACCESS table, in-frame sequences only. Its copies lack some clones; in the studies checked, an unresolved V gene accounts for under half of them, and the cause for the rest is not known. For V, J and clone size, that table is used; D and trimming come from the DNA. Recorded for this sample are roughly 110,000 clones; about 91% of them occurred a single time. Clones ranked in the top ten supply 0.71% of the sample.

The sample's time point label, in plain terms: cells obtained before transplantation from donor or recipient. CD3+CD4+ and CD3+CD8+ populations were FACS-sorted from unstimulated pre-transplant donor and recipient cells taken from spleen or lymph nodes. This receptor was identified in a human donor who was the organ donor for an intestinal transplant. This chain is built from TRBV19 and TRBJ1-1; the D gene assignment is ambiguous. The input for sequencing was unstimulated CD4+ T cells sorted from spleen or lymph node cells, taken before transplant. The DNA is as follows: TGTGCCAGTAGTAGAGGGCTCACTGAAGCTTTCTTT. Its protein reads: CASSRGLTEAFF. The reference TRBV19 and TRBJ1-1 proteins fill in what lies around the CDR3, so the full variable domain reads DGGITQSPKYLFRKEGQNVTLSCEQNLNHDAMYWYRQDPGQGLRLIYYSQIVNDFQKGDIAEGYSVSREKKESFPLTVTSAQKNPTAFYLCASSRGLTEAFFGQGTRLTVV.